Shown below are 25 T cell receptor beta chains from a single sample sequenced in a study of shared T cell receptors in the human thymus. Measured with immunoSEQ multiplex PCR; TCRdb has only the in-frame clones, and not every one. In the table there are about 660,000 clones, 70% to 90% of which are singletons. The sample was also linked to a second study, of human thymus T cells.

Sequencing was performed on thymocytes. The source is a boy in the first two years of life with a congenital heart defect.

The chain recombines TRBV19 with TRBJ2-1, with 9 bases matching TRBD1. Germline V gives CDR1 LNHDA, CDR2 SQIVND (reference sequence). There are 16 residues in the CDR3. V was clipped by 4 bases and J by 9 bases; unmatched bases: 13. CDR3 loop: CASSKGQGSSSGEQFF. The CDR3 DNA reads as TGTGCCAGTAGTAAGGGACAGGGTTCTTCCTCTGGTGAGCAGTTCTTC.

The chain employs TRBV15 and TRBJ2-7; TRBD1 might be the D (5 bases). The CDR3 has 13 residues. Germline V lookup: CDR1 LNHNV, CDR2 YYDKDF (reference sequence). V lost 5 bases and J 1 base, leaving 9 bases between the germline ends. In DNA, the CDR3 is TGTGCCACCAGCCTGCGGACATCCTACGAGCAGTACTTC. Translating gives CATSLRTSYEQYF.

J is TRBJ1-6 and V is TRBV7-8; 8 nucleotides match TRBD1. Per germline, CDR1 SGHVS and CDR2 FQNEAQ. CDR3 length: 14 amino acids. V shed 4 bases and J 10 bases; nucleotides not matched to a gene: 6. CDR3 sequence: CASSSRDRRSPLHF. The CDR3 DNA is TGTGCCAGCAGCTCGAGGGACAGGAGATCACCCCTCCACTTT.

The chain joins TRBV29-1 to TRBJ2-1, with TRBD2 identical over 9 bases. This CDR3 contains 17 residues. Germline V gene data show CDR1 as SQVTM and CDR2 as ANQGSEA. J was trimmed by 5 bases and V by 1 base; bases with no gene match: 12. CDR3 nucleotides: TGCAGCGTTGAAGTTGAGCGGGAGGCCTTCTTGGACAATGAGCAGTTCTTC. Amino acid sequence: CSVEVEREAFLDNEQFF.

The rearrangement joins TRBV7-2 to TRBJ2-5, with TRBD2 as a possible D gene (6 bases). The CDR3 loop spans 14 amino acids. Trimming stripped 2 bases from V and 7 bases from J, with 14 bases between. In germline, CDR1 is SGHTA, CDR2 FQGNSA. The CDR3 spells CASSLSRGSGTQYF. CDR3 nucleotides: TGTGCCAGCAGCTTATCGCGGGGTTCAGGGACCCAGTACTTC. The whole variable domain, remainder taken from reference TRBV7-2 and TRBJ2-5, is GAGVSQSPSNKVTEKGKDVELRCDPISGHTALYWYRQSLGQGLEFLIYFQGNSAPDKSGLPSDRFSAERTGGSVSTLTIQRTQQEDSAVYLCASSLSRGSGTQYFGPGTRLLVL.

This chain joins TRBV5-1 and TRBJ2-3, with D perhaps matching TRBD2 (6 bases). The length of the CDR3 is 14 residues. Germline CDR1 is SGHRS and CDR2 is YFSETQ. Trimming removed 4 bases from V and 3 bases from J, with 12 bases in between. The CDR3 loop is CASSPGLKTDTQYF. CDR3 DNA sequence: TGCGCCAGCAGCCCGGGACTCAAGACAGATACGCAGTATTTT.

The rearrangement links TRBV30 to TRBJ2-3; TRBD2 matches at 10 bases. This CDR3 comprises 16 residues. Germline CDR1 and CDR2: GTSNPN and SVGIG (reference sequence). The J segment lost 6 bases and the V segment lost 2 bases, leaving 11 bases of the junction unmatched. CDR3 DNA: TGTGCCTGGAGTATCCACTCTAGCGGGAGTAGGGATACGCAGTATTTT. Protein product: CAWSIHSSGSRDTQYF. The entire variable domain, with the rest obtained from reference TRBV30 and TRBJ2-3, is as follows: SQTIHQWPATLVQPVGSPLSLECTVEGTSNPNLYWYRQAAGRGLQLLFYSVGIGQISSEVPQNLSASRPQDRQFILSSKKLLLSDSGFYLCAWSIHSSGSRDTQYFGPGTRLTVL.

This clone came up a few times. The chain joins TRBV5-6 to TRBJ1-6; D is possibly TRBD1 (6 bases). V shed 0 bases and J shed 9 bases, with 13 bases lying between them. The CDR3 runs 15 residues. Germline V gene sequence: CDR1 SGHDT, CDR2 YYEEEE. CDR3 sequence reads: CASSLDREIRSPLHF. Here the CDR3 DNA reads TGTGCCAGCAGCTTGGACAGGGAAATACGTTCACCCCTCCACTTT.

This clone has only one observation. The chain recombines TRBV14 with TRBJ1-1, with D possibly being TRBD1 (5 bases). Germline V gene data show CDR1 as SGHDN and CDR2 as FVKESK. The germline V and J ends were trimmed by 1 base and 11 bases, with 14 bases remaining between them. CDR3 length equals 13 residues. The CDR3 sequence is CASSQGQSPKAFF. The CDR3 DNA reads TGTGCCAGCAGCCAAGGACAGTCCCCGAAGGCTTTCTTT.

The V and J genes are TRBV9 and TRBJ2-7; 9 bases match TRBD1. Trimming removed 3 bases from V and 0 bases from J; junction bases left unmatched: 4. The V gene's germline CDR1 is SGDLS and CDR2 YYNGEE. This CDR3 comprises 15 residues. CDR3 sequence reads: CASSGDRGNSYEQYF. The CDR3 DNA reads TGTGCCAGCAGCGGCGACAGGGGGAACTCCTACGAGCAGTACTTC.

V and J are TRBV7-9 and TRBJ2-1; 7 bases fit TRBD1. There are 14 residues in the CDR3. The junction had 13 bases not matched to a gene; V was cut back by 5 bases and J by 12 bases. Germline-derived CDR1 and CDR2 are SEHNR and FQNEAQ (reference sequence). CDR3 in amino acids: CASSPGQLYLGQFF. The DNA for the CDR3 is TGTGCCAGCAGCCCGGGACAGCTCTACCTAGGGCAGTTCTTC.

This chain links TRBV6-1 with TRBJ1-5, with TRBD1 matching over 7 bases. The ends lost 6 bases at V and 4 bases at J; junction bases unmatched: 0. CDR1 MNHNS and CDR2 SASEGT come from the germline V gene. There are 12 residues in the CDR3. CDR3 amino acids: CASSRGNQPQHF. The CDR3 coding sequence is TGTGCCAGCAGCAGGGGGAATCAGCCCCAGCATTTT.

The chain has TRBV14 and TRBJ1-5; the D gene is possibly TRBD1 (6 bases). Germline values: CDR1 SGHDN, CDR2 FVKESK. The V end lost 3 bases, the J end lost 2 bases, and 14 bases lay between the germline ends. This CDR3 spans 16 amino acids. The CDR3, as DNA: TGTGCCAGCAGCCAGGGGGGGTCAGGGGGCAATCAGCCCCAGCATTTT. Its translation: CASSQGGSGGNQPQHF.

The CDR3 loop is CATSRGQRGEETQYF. As DNA, the CDR3 is TGTGCCACCAGCAGGGGCCAGCGGGGTGAAGAGACCCAGTACTTC. The rearrangement links TRBV15 to TRBJ2-5; TRBD2 agrees at 7 bases. Germline values: CDR1 LNHNV, CDR2 YYDKDF (reference sequence). The CDR3 loop spans 15 amino acids. Trimming removed 3 bases from V and 3 bases from J; junction bases left unmatched: 7.

The chain couples TRBV7-4 to TRBJ2-5; the D gene is possibly TRBD2 (5 bases). Germline-derived CDR1 and CDR2 are SGHVT and SQSDAQ. V was trimmed by 4 bases and J by 5 bases, leaving 5 bases between them. The length of the CDR3 is 11 residues. The CDR3: CASSSGETQYF. The CDR3 DNA reads as TGTGCCAGCAGCTCGGGGGAGACCCAGTACTTC.

This chain links TRBV18 with TRBJ2-7; 7 nucleotides line up with TRBD1. The CDR3 has 19 amino acids. Per the germline V gene, CDR1 is KGHSH and CDR2 is LQKENI. V shed 3 bases and J 4 bases; nucleotides not matched to a gene: 21. In nucleotides, the CDR3 is TGTGCCAGCTCACCGTATTCGCGGAGGACAGGAAAAGAGGTTTACGAGCAGTACTTC. Protein: CASSPYSRRTGKEVYEQYF.

The chain employs TRBV28 and TRBJ2-1; the match to TRBD1 covers 7 bases. The V gene's germline CDR1 is MDHEN and CDR2 SYDVKM. This CDR3 has 13 amino acids. J lost 7 bases, V lost 6 bases, and 6 bases had no gene match. The CDR3 here is CASSDRVPNEQFF. The CDR3 nucleotides read TGTGCCAGCAGCGACAGGGTACCTAATGAGCAGTTCTTC.

This chain uses TRBV6-5 with TRBJ2-5; 8 bases map to TRBD1. Germline V gives CDR1 MNHEY, CDR2 SVGAGI. The ends lost 5 bases at V and 4 bases at J; junction bases unmatched: 3. The CDR3 loop spans 13 amino acids. The CDR3 protein is CASSRDRRETQYF. The CDR3 region has the DNA TGTGCCAGCAGTCGGGACAGGAGAGAGACCCAGTACTTC.

This clone was detected once. One end of the junction varies from germline; a read error may be responsible. V and J are TRBV6-1 and TRBJ1-5; D is possibly TRBD1 (5 bases). Germline values: CDR1 MNHNS, CDR2 SASEGT. The CDR3 spans 13 residues. CDR3 sequence (DNA): TGTGCCAGCACGGGGGATAGCAATCGGCCCCAGCATTTT. Protein product: CASTGDSNRPQHF.

The V call is TRBV15, the J call TRBJ1-1; TRBD1 agrees at 7 bases. The germline gives CDR1 LNHNV, CDR2 YYDKDF (reference sequence). The V and J ends lost 1 base and 0 bases, in that order; junction bases with no gene match: 5. This CDR3 comprises 16 residues. CDR3 nucleotide sequence: TGTGCCACCAGCAGAGGCTGGGGACAGATGAACACTGAAGCTTTCTTT. Protein product: CATSRGWGQMNTEAFF.

This rearrangement joins TRBV11-3 to TRBJ1-1, with D uncertain. Trimming pared 5 bases from V and 3 bases from J, leaving 13 bases between. Germline lookup yields CDR1 SGHNT and CDR2 YENEEA. The CDR3 spans 14 residues. The CDR3 nucleotides are TGTGCCAGCAGCGAACGGGGAGAGGACACTGAAGCTTTCTTT. This sequence encodes CASSERGEDTEAFF.

The chain employs TRBV5-6 and TRBJ1-6, with D unresolved. V lost 4 bases and J lost 7, with 12 bases in between. Germline V gene sequence: CDR1 SGHDT, CDR2 YYEEEE. CDR3 length: 14 amino acids. CDR3 sequence reads: CASSPEGLNSPLHF. The DNA of the CDR3 is TGTGCCAGCAGCCCAGAGGGTTTGAATTCACCCCTCCACTTT.

The V call is TRBV28, the J call TRBJ1-3; TRBD1 matches 7 bases. The CDR3 is 17 residues long. Germline lookup yields CDR1 MDHEN and CDR2 SYDVKM. The ends lost 4 bases at V and 0 bases at J; junction bases unmatched: 9. The CDR3 coding sequence is TGTGCCAGCAGTTCTATCCCCGACAGGGACTCTGGAAACACCATATATTTT. Amino acids: CASSSIPDRDSGNTIYF.

This clone appeared once. This chain connects TRBV4-3 to TRBJ2-5; the match to TRBD2 covers 7 bases. CDR3 length equals 21 residues. CDR1 and CDR2 (germline): LGHNA, YSLEER. J was trimmed by 0 bases and V by 1 base; bases with no gene match: 20. DNA for the CDR3: TGCGCCAGCAGCCAAGGTGGCGGATATCGCGGACTAGTCCCCCACCAAGAGACCCAGTACTTC. As protein: CASSQGGGYRGLVPHQETQYF.

This chain joins TRBV5-6 and TRBJ2-3, with D tentatively TRBD2 (5 bases). The CDR3 extends over 17 amino acids. V was pared by 4 bases and J by 1 base, with 19 bases between. CDR1 is SGHDT, CDR2 YYEEEE, per germline. CDR3 protein: CASSRSGWSGGTDTQYF. The CDR3 bases are TGTGCCAGCAGCCGCAGCGGTTGGTCAGGTGGCACAGATACGCAGTATTTT.